This TCR beta chain was retrieved from a study of blood T cell repertoires in COVID-19. Study information: Material from acute and convalescent COVID-19 was sourced from the United States, Italy and Spain. Sources were T cells, B-cell-depleted T cells, or PBMCs; the material itself was cDNA or gDNA.

As handled by the study authors: Estimation of nucleated cell counts relied on the amplification of reference gene primers. Generated by immunoSEQ multiplex PCR, the TCRdb table keeps only in-frame clones and is missing some. V and J calls plus clone size are reproduced from that table; the DNA served to infer D and trimming. Of approximately 31,000 clones listed, 85% to 90% are singletons. The CDR3 contains 14 residues. The V and J ends lost 3 bases and 0 bases respectively, with 7 bases between them. Per germline, CDR1 SGDLS and CDR2 YYNGEE. The count of this clone is one. Sequenced: peripheral blood. The rearrangement joins TRBV9 to TRBJ1-3; D may be TRBD1 (6 bases). The sequence was collected from a human donor with active COVID-19. The donor label of this sample is uncertain. The CDR3, as DNA: TGTGCCAGCAGCGCGACAGGCTCTGGAAACACCATATATTTT. Protein: CASSATGSGNTIYF.